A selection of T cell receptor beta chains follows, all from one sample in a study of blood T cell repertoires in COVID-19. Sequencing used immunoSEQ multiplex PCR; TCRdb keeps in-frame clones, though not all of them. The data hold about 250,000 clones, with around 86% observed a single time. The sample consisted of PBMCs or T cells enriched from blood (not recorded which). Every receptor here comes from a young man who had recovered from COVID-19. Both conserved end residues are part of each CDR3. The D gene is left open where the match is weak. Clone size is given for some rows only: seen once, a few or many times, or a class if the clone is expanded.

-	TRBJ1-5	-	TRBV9	CASGGGDQPQHF	TGTGCCAGCGGGGGAGGGGACCAGCCCCAGCATTTT
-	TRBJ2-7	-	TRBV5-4	CASSPGHSAVSYEQYF	TGTGCCAGCAGCCCGGGACATTCAGCCGTCTCCTACGAGCAGTACTTC
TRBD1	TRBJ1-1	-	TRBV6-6	CASSYEVRQGNTEAFF	TGTGCCAGCAGTTACGAGGTCAGACAGGGGAACACTGAAGCTTTCTTT
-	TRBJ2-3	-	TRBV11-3	CASSLQVGGLDTQYF	TGTGCCAGCAGCTTACAAGTAGGAGGTCTCGATACGCAGTATTTT
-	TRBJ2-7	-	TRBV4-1	CASSQEGGGLTYEQYF	TGCGCCAGCAGCCAAGAAGGGGGGGGCTTAACCTACGAGCAGTACTTC
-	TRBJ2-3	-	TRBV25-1	CASSDPSTDTQYF	TGTGCCAGCAGTGATCCGTCCACAGATACGCAGTATTTT
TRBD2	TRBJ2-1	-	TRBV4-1	CASSHDGLAGGFYNEQFF	TGCGCCAGCAGCCATGATGGACTAGCGGGGGGTTTTTACAATGAGCAGTTCTTC
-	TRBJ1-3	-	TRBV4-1	CASSSDRPNSGNTIYF	TGCGCCAGCAGCTCCGACAGACCAAACTCTGGAAACACCATATATTTT
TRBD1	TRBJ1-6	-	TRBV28	CASSSWTGRNSPLHF	TGTGCCAGCAGTTCGTGGACAGGGCGGAACTCACCCCTCCACTTT
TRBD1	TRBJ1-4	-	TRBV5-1	CASSGQGTTNEKLFF	TGCGCCAGCAGTGGACAGGGGACAACTAATGAAAAACTGTTTTTT
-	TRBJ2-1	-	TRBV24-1	CATSDTYRLNNEQFF	TGTGCCACCAGTGATACCTATAGACTTAACAATGAGCAGTTCTTC
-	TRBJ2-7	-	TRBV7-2	CASSPGVHEQYF	TGTGCCAGCAGCCCAGGGGTCCACGAGCAGTACTTC
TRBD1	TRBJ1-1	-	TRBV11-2	CASSSPRDRDGSNTEAFF	TGTGCCAGCAGCTCCCCCCGGGACAGGGATGGATCGAACACTGAAGCTTTCTTT
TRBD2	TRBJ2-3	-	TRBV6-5	CASSLAGVQYF	TGTGCCAGCAGCCTAGCGGGAGTGCAGTATTTT
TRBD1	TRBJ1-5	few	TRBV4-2	CASSHEQGVHQPQHF	TGTGCCAGCAGCCACGAACAGGGGGTTCATCAGCCCCAGCATTTT
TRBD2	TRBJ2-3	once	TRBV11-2	CASKSLAGGLTDTQYF	TGTGCCAGCAAAAGCCTAGCGGGGGGACTCACAGATACGCAGTATTTT
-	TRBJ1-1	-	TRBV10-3	CAGGAGAEAFF	TGTGCCGGCGGGGCGGGGGCTGAAGCTTTCTTT
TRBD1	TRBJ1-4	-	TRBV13	CASSFTGTDEKLFF	TGTGCCAGCAGCTTTACCGGGACAGACGAAAAACTGTTTTTT
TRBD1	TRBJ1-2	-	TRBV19	CASRAQGAPSGGYTF	TGTGCCAGTAGAGCTCAGGGGGCGCCTTCCGGTGGCTACACCTTC
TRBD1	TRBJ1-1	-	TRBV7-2	CASSRQGGTEAFF	TGTGCCAGCAGCCGACAGGGAGGCACTGAAGCTTTCTTT
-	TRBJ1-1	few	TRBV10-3	CAISREVTEAFF	TGTGCCATCAGCAGGGAGGTCACTGAAGCTTTCTTT
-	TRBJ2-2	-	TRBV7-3	CASSLAWPAAELFF	TGTGCCAGCAGCTTAGCCTGGCCGGCGGCCGAGCTGTTTTTT
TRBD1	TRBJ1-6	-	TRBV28	CASRGGTGGSPLHF	TGTGCCAGCAGGGGAGGGACAGGTGGTTCACCCCTCCACTTT
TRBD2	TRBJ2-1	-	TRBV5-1	CASSPQGTSLIYNEQFF	TGCGCCAGCAGCCCCCAGGGGACTAGCCTAATCTACAATGAGCAGTTCTTC
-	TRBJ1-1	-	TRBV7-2	CASRDGGLGAFF	TGTGCCAGCAGAGACGGGGGTTTGGGAGCTTTCTTT
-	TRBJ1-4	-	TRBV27	CASSPGGHRAEKLFF	TGTGCCAGCAGCCCGGGGGGCCATCGCGCTGAAAAACTGTTTTTT
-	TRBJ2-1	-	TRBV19	CASSTIEAGVDEQFF	TGTGCCAGTAGTACGATCGAGGCTGGCGTGGATGAGCAGTTCTTC
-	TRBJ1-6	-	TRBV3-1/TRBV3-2	CASSQEAVYNSPLHF	TGTGCCAGCAGCCAAGAGGCCGTCTATAATTCACCCCTCCACTTT
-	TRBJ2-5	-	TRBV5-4	CASSSMDSQETQYF	TGTGCCAGCAGCAGTATGGACAGCCAAGAGACCCAGTACTTC
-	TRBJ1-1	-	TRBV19	CASSRQDMNTEAFF	TGTGCCAGTAGTCGTCAGGACATGAACACTGAAGCTTTCTTT
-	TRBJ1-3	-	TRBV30	CACPTGNGNTIYF	TGTGCCTGCCCGACGGGTAACGGAAACACCATATATTTT
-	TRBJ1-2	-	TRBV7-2	CASSIAYRVMDYGYTF	TGTGCCAGCAGCATCGCCTACAGGGTTATGGACTATGGCTACACCTTC
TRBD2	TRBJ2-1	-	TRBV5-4	CASSPGTSGRSNEQFF	TGTGCCAGCAGCCCGGGGACTAGCGGGAGGTCCAATGAGCAGTTCTTC
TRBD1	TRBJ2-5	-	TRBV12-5	CASGLGQGYQETQYF	TGTGCTAGTGGTTTGGGACAGGGGTATCAAGAGACCCAGTACTTC
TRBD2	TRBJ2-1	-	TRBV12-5	CASGFLSGTSVSGEQFF	TGTGCTAGTGGTTTCTTGTCCGGGACTAGCGTGTCTGGTGAGCAGTTCTTC
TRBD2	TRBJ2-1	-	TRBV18	CASSPPSLAGYNEQFF	TGTGCCAGCTCACCACCAAGTCTAGCGGGGTACAATGAGCAGTTCTTC
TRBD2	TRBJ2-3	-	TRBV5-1	CASTVLAGATDTQYF	TGCGCCAGCACCGTCCTAGCGGGAGCCACAGATACGCAGTATTTT
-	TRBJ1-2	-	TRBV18	CASSPNRDRGPGYTF	TGTGCCAGCTCACCGAACCGAGACAGAGGTCCGGGCTACACCTTC
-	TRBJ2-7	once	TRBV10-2	CASSTGTLYEQYF	TGCGCCAGCAGTACCGGGACACTCTACGAGCAGTACTTC
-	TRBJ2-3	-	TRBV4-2	CASSLVGGVFTDTQYF	TGTGCCAGCAGCCTCGTAGGCGGGGTGTTCACAGATACGCAGTATTTT
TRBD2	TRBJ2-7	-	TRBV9	CASSPSSGSYEQYF	TGTGCCAGCAGCCCGTCGAGCGGGAGCTACGAGCAGTACTTC
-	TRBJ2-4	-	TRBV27	CASSFGKQNIQYF	TGTGCCAGCAGTTTCGGGAAGCAAAACATTCAGTACTTC
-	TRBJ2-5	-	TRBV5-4	CASSLVQGGRETQYF	TGTGCCAGCAGCTTGGTGCAGGGCGGTCGGGAGACCCAGTACTTC
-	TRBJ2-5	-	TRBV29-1	CSGGAEETQYF	TGCAGCGGGGGGGCGGAAGAGACCCAGTACTTC
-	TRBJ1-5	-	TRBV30	CAWSVGRDFVISNQPQHF	TGTGCCTGGAGTGTCGGCAGGGATTTTGTTATTAGCAATCAGCCCCAGCATTTT
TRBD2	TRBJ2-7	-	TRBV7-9	CASSSPGLASEQYF	TGTGCCAGCAGCTCTCCGGGACTAGCGAGTGAGCAGTACTTC